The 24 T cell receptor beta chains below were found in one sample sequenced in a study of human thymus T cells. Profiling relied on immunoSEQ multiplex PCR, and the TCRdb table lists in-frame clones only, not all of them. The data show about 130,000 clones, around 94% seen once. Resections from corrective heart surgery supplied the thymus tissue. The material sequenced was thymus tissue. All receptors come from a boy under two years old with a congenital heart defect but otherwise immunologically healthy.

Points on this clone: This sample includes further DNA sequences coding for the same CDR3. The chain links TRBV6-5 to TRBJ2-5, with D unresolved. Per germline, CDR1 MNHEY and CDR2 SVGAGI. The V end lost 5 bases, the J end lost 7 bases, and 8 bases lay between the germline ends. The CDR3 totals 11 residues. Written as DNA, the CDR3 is TGTGCCAGCAGTGGCCTGGGGACCCAGTACTTC. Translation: CASSGLGTQYF.

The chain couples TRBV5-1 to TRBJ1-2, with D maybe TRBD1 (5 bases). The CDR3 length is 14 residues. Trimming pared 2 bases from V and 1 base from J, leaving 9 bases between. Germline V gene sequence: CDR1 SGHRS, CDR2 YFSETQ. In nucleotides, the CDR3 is TGCGCCAGCAGCTTCAGGGCCTTTAACTATGGCTACACCTTC. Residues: CASSFRAFNYGYTF. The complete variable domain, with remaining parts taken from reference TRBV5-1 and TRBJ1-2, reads KAGVTQTPRYLIKTRGQQVTLSCSPISGHRSVSWYQQTPGQGLQFLFEYFSETQRNKGNFPGRFSGRQFSNSRSEMNVSTLELGDSALYLCASSFRAFNYGYTFGSGTRLTVV.

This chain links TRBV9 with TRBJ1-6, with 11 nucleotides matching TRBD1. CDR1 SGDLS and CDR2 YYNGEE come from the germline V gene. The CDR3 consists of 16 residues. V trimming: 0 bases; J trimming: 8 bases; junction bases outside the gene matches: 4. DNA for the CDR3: TGTGCCAGCAGCGTAGGGGACAGGGGGGCTGATTCACCCCTCCACTTT. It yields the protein CASSVGDRGADSPLHF.

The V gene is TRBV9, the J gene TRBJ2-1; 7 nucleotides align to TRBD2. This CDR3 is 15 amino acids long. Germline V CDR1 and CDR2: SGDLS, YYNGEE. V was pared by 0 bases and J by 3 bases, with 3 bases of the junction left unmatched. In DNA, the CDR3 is TGTGCCAGCAGCGTAGCTGGCGGGAGCTACAATGAGCAGTTCTTC. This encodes CASSVAGGSYNEQFF.

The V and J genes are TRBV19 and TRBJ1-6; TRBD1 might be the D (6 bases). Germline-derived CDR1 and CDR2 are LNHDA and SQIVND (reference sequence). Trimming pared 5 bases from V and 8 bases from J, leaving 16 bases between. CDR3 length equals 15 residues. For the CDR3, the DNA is TGTGCCAGTAGTGCCACTGGGGGGGCGGATTCACCCCTCCACTTT. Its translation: CASSATGGADSPLHF.

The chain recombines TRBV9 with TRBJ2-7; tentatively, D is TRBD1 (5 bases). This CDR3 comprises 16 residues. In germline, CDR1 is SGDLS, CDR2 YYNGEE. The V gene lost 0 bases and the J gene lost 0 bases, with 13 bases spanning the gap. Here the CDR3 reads CASSVGAQVRSYEQYF. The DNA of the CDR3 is TGTGCCAGCAGCGTAGGGGCACAGGTACGCTCCTACGAGCAGTACTTC.

The CDR3 sequence: CASSLPGDEQFF. The CDR3 DNA sequence: TGTGCCAGCAGCTTACCTGGCGATGAGCAGTTCTTC. The chain recombines TRBV7-9 with TRBJ2-1; D uncertain. V lost 2 bases to trimming and J lost 8 bases, with 7 bases between them. The CDR3 runs to 12 residues. The germline gives CDR1 SEHNR, CDR2 FQNEAQ (reference sequence).

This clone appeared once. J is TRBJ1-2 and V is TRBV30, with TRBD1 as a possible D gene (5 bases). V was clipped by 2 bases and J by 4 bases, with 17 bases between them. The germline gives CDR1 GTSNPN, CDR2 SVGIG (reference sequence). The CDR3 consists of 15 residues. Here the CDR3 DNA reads TGTGCCTGGAGTCCCCGCTCGGGGCTTCTCTATGGCTACACCTTC. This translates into CAWSPRSGLLYGYTF. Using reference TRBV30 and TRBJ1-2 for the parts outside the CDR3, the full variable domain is SQTIHQWPATLVQPVGSPLSLECTVEGTSNPNLYWYRQAAGRGLQLLFYSVGIGQISSEVPQNLSASRPQDRQFILSSKKLLLSDSGFYLCAWSPRSGLLYGYTFGSGTRLTVV.

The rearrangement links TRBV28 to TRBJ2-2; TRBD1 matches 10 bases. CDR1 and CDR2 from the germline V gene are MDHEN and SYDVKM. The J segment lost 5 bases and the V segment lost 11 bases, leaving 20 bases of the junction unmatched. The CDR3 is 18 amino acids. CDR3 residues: CAGSYRGQGTQGTGELFF. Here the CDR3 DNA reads TGTGCCGGCTCCTATCGGGGACAGGGGACTCAGGGGACCGGGGAGCTGTTTTTT.

CDR3 coding DNA: TGTGCCAGCAGTTTCGCTAGCGGGAGGTCTATGAATGAGCAGTTCTTC. Residues: CASSFASGRSMNEQFF. The chain is built from TRBV6-6 and TRBJ2-1; 11 bases fit TRBD2. J was trimmed by 7 bases and V by 4 bases; bases with no gene match: 9. Germline V gene data show CDR1 as MNHNY and CDR2 as SVGAGI (reference sequence). CDR3 length: 16 amino acids.

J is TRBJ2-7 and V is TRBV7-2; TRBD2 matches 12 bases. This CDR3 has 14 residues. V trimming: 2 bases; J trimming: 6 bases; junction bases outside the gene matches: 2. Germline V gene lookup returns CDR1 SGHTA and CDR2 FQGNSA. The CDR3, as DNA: TGTGCCAGCAGCTTATCTAGCGGGGGGGCCGAGCAGTACTTC. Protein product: CASSLSSGGAEQYF.

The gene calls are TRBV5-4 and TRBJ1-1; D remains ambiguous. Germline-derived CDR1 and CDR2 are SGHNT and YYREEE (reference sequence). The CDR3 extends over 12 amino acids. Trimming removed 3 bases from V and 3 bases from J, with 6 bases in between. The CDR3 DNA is TGTGCCAGCAGCTCTGGGGACACTGAAGCTTTCTTT. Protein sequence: CASSSGDTEAFF.

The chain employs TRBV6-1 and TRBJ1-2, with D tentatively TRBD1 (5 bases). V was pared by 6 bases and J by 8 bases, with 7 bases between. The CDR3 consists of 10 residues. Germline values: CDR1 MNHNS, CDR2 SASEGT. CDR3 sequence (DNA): TGTGCCAGCAGGCGGGGCGGCTACACCTTC. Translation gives CASRRGGYTF.

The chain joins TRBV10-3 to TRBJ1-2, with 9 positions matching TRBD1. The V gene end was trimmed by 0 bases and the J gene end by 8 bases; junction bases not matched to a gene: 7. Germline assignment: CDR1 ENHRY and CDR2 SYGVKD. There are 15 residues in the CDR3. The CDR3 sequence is CAISESGTGLGGYTF. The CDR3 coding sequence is TGTGCCATCAGTGAGTCTGGGACAGGGCTCGGAGGCTACACCTTC.

The CDR3: CASKSGGSYNEQFF. The CDR3 DNA reads TGTGCCAGCAAGTCGGGGGGTTCCTACAATGAGCAGTTCTTC. The gene calls are TRBV6-1 and TRBJ2-1; 7 nucleotides line up with TRBD2. CDR3 length: 14 residues. V trimming: 7 bases; J trimming: 1 base; junction bases outside the gene matches: 4. Germline CDR1 and CDR2: MNHNS and SASEGT.

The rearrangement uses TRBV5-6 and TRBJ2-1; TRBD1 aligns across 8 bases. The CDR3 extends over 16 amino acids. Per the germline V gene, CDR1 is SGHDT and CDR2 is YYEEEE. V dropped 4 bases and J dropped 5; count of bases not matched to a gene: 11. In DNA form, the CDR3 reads TGTGCCAGCAGCGCATCGGACAGGGTAGGGGACAATGAGCAGTTCTTC. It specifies CASSASDRVGDNEQFF.

The DNA for the CDR3 is TGTGCCAGCAGCTTCGGGACCTTCTCTGGAAACACCATATATTTT. Its protein product is CASSFGTFSGNTIYF. The chain links TRBV7-9 to TRBJ1-3; tentative D call: TRBD1 (5 bases). The CDR3 loop spans 15 amino acids. Trimming shortened V by 3 bases and J by 0 bases, and 9 bases separated the two germline ends. CDR1 and CDR2 (germline): SEHNR, FQNEAQ (reference sequence).

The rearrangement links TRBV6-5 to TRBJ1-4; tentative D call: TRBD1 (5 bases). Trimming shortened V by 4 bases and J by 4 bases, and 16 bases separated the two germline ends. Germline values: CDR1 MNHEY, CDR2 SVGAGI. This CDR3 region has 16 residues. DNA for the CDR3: TGTGCCAGCAGTTCGCAGACGGGACCGATTAATGAAAAACTGTTTTTT. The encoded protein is CASSSQTGPINEKLFF.

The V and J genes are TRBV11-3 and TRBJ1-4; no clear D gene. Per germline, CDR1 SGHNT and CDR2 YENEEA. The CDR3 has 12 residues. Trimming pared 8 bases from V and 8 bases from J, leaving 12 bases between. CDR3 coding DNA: TGTGCCAGCGCCAGCTATGAGGAAAAACTGTTTTTT. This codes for CASASYEEKLFF.

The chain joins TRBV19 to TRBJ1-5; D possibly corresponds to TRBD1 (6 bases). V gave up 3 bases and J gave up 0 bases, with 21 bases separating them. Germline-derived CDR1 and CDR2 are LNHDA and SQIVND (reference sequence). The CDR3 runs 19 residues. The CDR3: CASSILVTRTANSNQPQHF. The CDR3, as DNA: TGTGCCAGTAGTATCCTTGTTACGCGGACAGCTAATAGCAATCAGCCCCAGCATTTT. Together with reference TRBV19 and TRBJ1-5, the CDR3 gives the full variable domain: DGGITQSPKYLFRKEGQNVTLSCEQNLNHDAMYWYRQDPGQGLRLIYYSQIVNDFQKGDIAEGYSVSREKKESFPLTVTSAQKNPTAFYLCASSILVTRTANSNQPQHFGDGTRLSIL.

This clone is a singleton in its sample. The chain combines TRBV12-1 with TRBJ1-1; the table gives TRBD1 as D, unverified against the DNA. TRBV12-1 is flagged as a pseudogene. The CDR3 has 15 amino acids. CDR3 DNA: TGTGCCAGCAGTCTTCAGGGTCTCATGAACACTGAAGCTTTCTTT. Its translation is CASSLQGLMNTEAFF.

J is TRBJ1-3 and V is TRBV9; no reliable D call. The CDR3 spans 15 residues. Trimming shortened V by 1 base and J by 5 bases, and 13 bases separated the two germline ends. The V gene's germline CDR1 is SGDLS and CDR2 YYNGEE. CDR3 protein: CASSVSQQNRNTIYF. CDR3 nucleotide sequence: TGTGCCAGCAGCGTAAGTCAGCAAAATAGAAACACCATATATTTT.

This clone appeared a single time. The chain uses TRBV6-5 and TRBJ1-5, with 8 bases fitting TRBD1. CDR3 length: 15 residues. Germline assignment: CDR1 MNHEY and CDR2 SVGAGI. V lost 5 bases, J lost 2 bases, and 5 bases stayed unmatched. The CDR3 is CASSTGQGGNQPQHF. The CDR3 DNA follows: TGTGCCAGCAGTACCGGACAGGGAGGCAATCAGCCCCAGCATTTT.

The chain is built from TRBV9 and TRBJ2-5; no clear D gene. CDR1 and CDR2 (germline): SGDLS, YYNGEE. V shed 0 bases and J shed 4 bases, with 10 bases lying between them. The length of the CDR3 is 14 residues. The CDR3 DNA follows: TGTGCCAGCAGCGTAGATCAGTATGGAGAGACCCAGTACTTC. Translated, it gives CASSVDQYGETQYF.